The source of this T cell receptor beta chain is a study of liver allograft versus peripheral blood T cells. Overall study context: Comparisons were made between T cell receptor repertoires found in transplanted livers and those circulating in recipients' peripheral blood. Study-wide points: According to reports, the T cell receptor repertoires inside liver allografts differed from those in peripheral blood.

Trimming removed 5 bases from V and 7 bases from J; junction bases left unmatched: 3. The CDR3 sequence is 13 residues long. Germline V gives CDR1 SGHTA, CDR2 FQGTGA. Using its own MiXCR run on the reads, TCRdb lists one record per CDR3 protein. Among 1,500 to 2,000 distinct CDR3 sequences listed, around 17% were seen once. There are many counts of this clonotype. Its antigen is not known. This sequence originates from a human patient who had a liver transplant. These T cells may partly come from the graft donor. The V gene is TRBV7-3, the J gene TRBJ1-5; 9 nucleotides match TRBD1. CDR3 in amino acids: CASSPDRGQPQHF. As DNA, the CDR3 is TGTGCCAGCAGCCCGGACAGGGGACAGCCCCAGCATTTT.